The 28 T cell receptor beta chains below were found in one sample sequenced in a study of vaccination effects on CD4 cells after COVID-19. These receptors' targets are unknown. Before sequencing took place, the ViraFEST assay used viral peptide pools to expand antigen-specific CD4+ T cells. The culture ran for roughly ten days before CD4+ T cells were isolated. By PCR, the person was confirmed to have had SARS-CoV-2 infection between March and December 2020. Measured with immunoSEQ multiplex PCR; TCRdb has only the in-frame clones, and not every one. The sample has more than 45,000 clones, roughly 77% seen once. The sample in question was CD4+ T cells from PBMCs cultured with HIV peptides, obtained before COVID-19 vaccination. As for subset: HIV-1 Nef peptide pool negative control/reference culture. The receptors shown here come from a human donor who had a prior SARS-CoV-2 infection.

This clone has more than one count but fewer than ten. J is TRBJ1-2 and V is TRBV2, with TRBD1 matching 7 bases. Per the germline V gene, CDR1 is SNHLY and CDR2 is FYNNEI. The CDR3 spans 13 residues. V shed 4 bases and J 8 bases; nucleotides not matched to a gene: 7. The CDR3: CASSALQGEGYTF. In nucleotides, the CDR3 is TGTGCCAGCAGTGCCCTTCAGGGGGAGGGCTACACCTTC. Complete variable domain (other parts from reference TRBV2 and TRBJ1-2): EPEVTQTPSHQVTQMGQEVILRCVPISNHLYFYWYRQILGQKVEFLVSFYNNEISEKSEIFDDQFSVERPDGSNFTLKIRSTKLEDSAMYFCASSALQGEGYTFGSGTRLTVV.

This CDR3 is CAWSGGIGYGYTF. The CDR3 DNA reads as TGTGCCTGGAGTGGGGGGATCGGGTATGGCTACACCTTC. The gene calls are TRBV30 and TRBJ1-2, with a tentative D call TRBD1 (5 bases). The CDR3 spans 13 residues. V was clipped by 1 base and J by 5 bases, with 11 bases between them. The germline V gene has CDR1 GTSNPN and CDR2 SVGIG (reference sequence).

The sample holds a few counts of this clone. The chain uses TRBV2 and TRBJ2-7; the D is unclear. V was trimmed by 7 bases and J by 3 bases, leaving 16 bases between them. The CDR3 is 14 amino acids. Germline values: CDR1 SNHLY, CDR2 FYNNEI. The CDR3 nucleotides are TGTGCCAGCAATCCCCTAGACACCGACTACGAGCAGTACTTC. This encodes CASNPLDTDYEQYF. Drawing the rest from reference TRBV2 and TRBJ2-7, the complete variable domain is EPEVTQTPSHQVTQMGQEVILRCVPISNHLYFYWYRQILGQKVEFLVSFYNNEISEKSEIFDDQFSVERPDGSNFTLKIRSTKLEDSAMYFCASNPLDTDYEQYFGPGTRLTVT.

This clone has more than one count but fewer than ten. This chain links TRBV3-1 (or the pseudogene TRBV3-2) with TRBJ1-3; D ambiguous. The V end was cut by 0 bases, the J end by 2 bases, with 11 bases between. Germline CDR1 LGHDT, CDR2 YNNKEL (reference sequence). The CDR3 contains 16 residues. The CDR3 reads CASSQEAEVAGNTIYF. The CDR3 coding sequence is TGTGCCAGCAGCCAAGAGGCAGAGGTCGCTGGAAACACCATATATTTT.

The J gene is TRBJ2-3, the V gene TRBV5-8; TRBD2 might be the D (6 bases). The CDR3 has 14 residues. The germline V gene encodes CDR1 SGHTS and CDR2 YDEGEE. V lost 0 bases to trimming and J lost 4 bases, with 9 bases between them. CDR3 in DNA: TGTGCCAGCAGCTTGGCGTTAGCGGCAGATACGCAGTATTTT. This translates into CASSLALAADTQYF.

This clone appeared a single time. The V and J genes are TRBV27 and TRBJ1-2; no firm D call. CDR3 size: 13 residues. V lost 6 bases, J lost 8 bases, and 16 bases lay in between. From germline, CDR1 is MNHEY and CDR2 SMNVEV (reference sequence). CDR3 loop: CASRNPGSAGYTF. CDR3 bases: TGTGCCAGCAGGAATCCCGGGTCCGCCGGCTACACCTTC.

This clone has only a few counts. V usage is TRBV6-6 and J usage is TRBJ2-1; 8 bases line up with TRBD2. After removal of 5 bases from V and 0 bases from J, the junction contained 0 bases not matched to a gene. This CDR3 contains 14 residues. In germline, CDR1 is MNHNY, CDR2 SVGAGI (reference sequence). The CDR3 loop is CASSSGSSYNEQFF. CDR3 bases: TGTGCCAGCAGTAGCGGGAGCTCCTACAATGAGCAGTTCTTC.

Written as DNA, the CDR3 is TGTGCCAGCAGCTCTGGGGCCAACGTCCTGACTTTC. Translation: CASSSGANVLTF. This chain joins TRBV7-9 and TRBJ2-6; D not resolved. Germline CDR1 is SEHNR and CDR2 is FQNEAQ (reference sequence). Trimming stripped 4 bases from V and 2 bases from J, with 0 bases between. The CDR3 runs 12 residues. The full variable domain, in which reference TRBV7-9 and TRBJ2-6 provide the parts outside the CDR3, is DTGVSQNPRHKITKRGQNVTFRCDPISEHNRLYWYRQTLGQGPEFLTYFQNEAQLEKSRLLSDRFSAERPKGSFSTLEIQRTEQGDSAMYLCASSSGANVLTFGAGSRLTVL.

This chain uses TRBV18 with TRBJ2-1; tentatively, D is TRBD1 (5 bases). The V gene's germline CDR1 is KGHSH and CDR2 LQKENI. The V and J ends lost 8 bases and 6 bases respectively, with 20 bases between them. This CDR3 has 15 amino acids. DNA for the CDR3: TGTGCCAGCACGCCGGGCTCCCCCACAGGCAATGAGCAGTTCTTC. This gives the protein CASTPGSPTGNEQFF.

The chain is built from TRBV20-1 and TRBJ2-7, with 8 positions matching TRBD1. This CDR3 contains 14 residues. Germline V gene lookup returns CDR1 DFQATT and CDR2 SNEGSKA (reference sequence). The V and J ends lost 3 bases and 3 bases, in that order; junction bases with no gene match: 7. The CDR3 DNA sequence: TGCAGTGCTAGTTTTGGACAGGGAGGCTACGAGCAGTACTTC. Translation gives CSASFGQGGYEQYF.

V gene TRBV5-6 combines with J gene TRBJ2-7; the match to TRBD2 covers 13 bases. Per germline, CDR1 SGHDT and CDR2 YYEEEE. J gave up 9 bases and V 4 bases, and 10 bases lay outside the gene matches. The CDR3 has 15 residues. CDR3 residues: CASSLGGLAGALQYF. CDR3 sequence (DNA): TGTGCCAGCAGCCTGGGAGGACTAGCGGGGGCCTTGCAGTACTTC.

This chain connects TRBV7-2 to TRBJ1-3, with a weak D call TRBD1 (6 bases). Germline V lookup: CDR1 SGHTA, CDR2 FQGNSA. The V and J ends lost 5 bases and 0 bases respectively, with 14 bases between them. The length of the CDR3 is 16 residues. The CDR3 here is CASSPRQVSSGNTIYF. In DNA form, the CDR3 reads TGTGCCAGCAGCCCTCGACAGGTTTCCTCTGGAAACACCATATATTTT.

V and J are TRBV18 and TRBJ1-2; 8 bases agree with TRBD1. With V trimmed by 5 bases and J by 3 bases, 8 bases remained unmatched. Germline V CDR1 and CDR2: KGHSH, LQKENI. The CDR3 contains 15 residues. The CDR3 coding sequence is TGTGCCAGCTCAGAAGGACAGGGAGGGGACTATGGCTACACCTTC. Its translation is CASSEGQGGDYGYTF.

This chain links TRBV10-3 with TRBJ2-2; maybe TRBD1 (5 bases). The CDR3 totals 14 residues. V lost 2 bases and J lost 6, with 10 bases in between. Germline loops: CDR1 ENHRY, CDR2 SYGVKD. The CDR3, as DNA: TGTGCCATCAGTGAGGGCAGGGAATCCGGGGAGCTGTTTTTT. This sequence encodes CAISEGRESGELFF.

This clone was detected once. V usage is TRBV7-3 and J usage is TRBJ2-5; possible D gene TRBD1, 5 bases. The V and J ends lost 1 base and 4 bases respectively, with 16 bases between them. The CDR3 sequence is 16 residues long. Germline V gene data show CDR1 as SGHTA and CDR2 as FQGTGA. This CDR3 reads CASSLSPPGISETQYF. As DNA, the CDR3 is TGTGCCAGCAGCTTAAGCCCCCCAGGGATATCAGAGACCCAGTACTTC.

The chain is built from TRBV20-1 and TRBJ2-7, with unresolved D. This CDR3 contains 11 residues. Trimming shortened V by 2 bases and J by 9 bases, and 11 bases separated the two germline ends. Germline-derived CDR1 and CDR2 are DFQATT and SNEGSKA (reference sequence). The CDR3 is CSARIGPRQYF. DNA of the CDR3: TGCAGTGCTAGAATCGGGCCGAGGCAGTACTTC.

The chain has TRBV9 and TRBJ2-3; TRBD1 aligns across 10 bases. Trimming removed 0 bases from V and 2 bases from J; junction bases left unmatched: 6. This CDR3 contains 17 residues. Germline V gives CDR1 SGDLS, CDR2 YYNGEE. The CDR3 protein is CASSVGVTGGLTDTQYF. DNA of the CDR3: TGTGCCAGCAGCGTAGGTGTGACAGGGGGCCTCACAGATACGCAGTATTTT.

J is TRBJ2-5 and V is TRBV7-6, with 10 bases fitting TRBD2. Trimming took 3 bases from V and 5 from J; bases not matched to a gene: 15. CDR1 is SGHVS, CDR2 FNYEAQ, per germline. CDR3 length: 18 amino acids. The CDR3 region is CASSFGPRTSGSWETQYF. In DNA form, the CDR3 reads TGTGCCAGCAGCTTTGGTCCCAGGACTAGCGGCTCCTGGGAGACCCAGTACTTC.

The chain couples TRBV7-6 to TRBJ2-3, with TRBD2 matching 9 bases. Germline V CDR1 and CDR2: SGHVS, FNYEAQ. This CDR3 comprises 19 residues. V shed 2 bases and J 4 bases; nucleotides not matched to a gene: 16. This chain's CDR3 is CASSLSPGGASGVSDTQYF. The CDR3 DNA follows: TGTGCCAGCAGCTTATCTCCCGGTGGGGCTAGCGGGGTCTCAGATACGCAGTATTTT.

The chain joins TRBV19 to TRBJ1-1; 7 nucleotides line up with TRBD1. Unmatched junction bases numbered 7, after V lost 0 bases and J lost 0 bases. CDR1 LNHDA and CDR2 SQIVND come from the germline V gene (reference sequence). CDR3 length: 17 residues. CDR3 protein: CASSIDPDRRMNTEAFF. CDR3 nucleotide sequence: TGTGCCAGTAGTATAGATCCGGACAGGAGAATGAACACTGAAGCTTTCTTT. Variable domain in full (rest from reference TRBV19 and TRBJ1-1): DGGITQSPKYLFRKEGQNVTLSCEQNLNHDAMYWYRQDPGQGLRLIYYSQIVNDFQKGDIAEGYSVSREKKESFPLTVTSAQKNPTAFYLCASSIDPDRRMNTEAFFGQGTRLTVV.

This clone was counted a single time. V usage is TRBV2 and J usage is TRBJ2-5; D not resolved. Trimming took off 0 bases at V and 1 base at J, with 12 bases between the two ends. Per germline, CDR1 SNHLY and CDR2 FYNNEI. The CDR3 consists of 16 residues. CDR3 coding DNA: TGTGCCAGCAGTGAAGCGCTTCTGAGCTTCCAAGAGACCCAGTACTTC. This translates into CASSEALLSFQETQYF.

This rearrangement joins TRBV7-2 to TRBJ1-6; TRBD1 might be the D (5 bases). Deletions cut 5 bases from V and 10 bases from J, with 15 bases between. The CDR3 runs 14 residues. CDR1 is SGHTA, CDR2 FQGNSA, per germline. The CDR3 nucleotides are TGTGCCAGCAGCCGGACGGGGGATATCTCACCCCTCCACTTT. As protein: CASSRTGDISPLHF.

This chain joins TRBV2 and TRBJ1-1; D uncertain. Germline-derived CDR1 and CDR2 are SNHLY and FYNNEI. The V and J ends lost 7 bases and 8 bases respectively, with 17 bases between them. The CDR3 has 13 residues. The CDR3 here is CASNTEEDAEAFF. CDR3 bases: TGTGCCAGCAATACGGAGGAAGACGCGGAAGCTTTCTTT.

The chain couples TRBV15 to TRBJ1-5; D may be TRBD1 (5 bases). The V gene's germline CDR1 is LNHNV and CDR2 YYDKDF (reference sequence). There are 16 residues in the CDR3. The V and J ends lost 1 base and 2 bases respectively, with 12 bases between them. The chain's CDR3 is CATSRVQGVGNQPQHF. In DNA form, the CDR3 reads TGTGCCACCAGCAGAGTCCAGGGCGTAGGCAATCAGCCCCAGCATTTT. Full variable domain (missing parts from reference TRBV15 and TRBJ1-5): DAMVIQNPRYQVTQFGKPVTLSCSQTLNHNVMYWYQQKSSQAPKLLFHYYDKDFNNEADTPDNFQSRRPNTSFCFLDIRSPGLGDTAMYLCATSRVQGVGNQPQHFGDGTRLSIL.

This chain joins TRBV6-5 and TRBJ2-1; 9 bases match TRBD1. Trimming cost V 6 bases and J 6 bases; bases outside gene matches: 9. The CDR3 spans 15 residues. Germline lookup yields CDR1 MNHEY and CDR2 SVGAGI. The CDR3 sequence is CASRPWGQGVNEQFF. CDR3 coding DNA: TGTGCCAGCAGGCCGTGGGGACAGGGTGTCAATGAGCAGTTCTTC.

V is TRBV2 and J is TRBJ2-1; D unresolved. The CDR3 has 14 amino acids. From germline, CDR1 is SNHLY and CDR2 FYNNEI. Trimming stripped 7 bases from V and 2 bases from J, with 12 bases between. The CDR3 coding sequence is TGTGCCAGCATGCCCCCCTCGGCCTACAATGAGCAGTTCTTC. This encodes CASMPPSAYNEQFF.

The genes are TRBV4-2 and TRBJ1-1; D ambiguous. The CDR3 has 13 residues. V dropped 2 bases and J dropped 4 bases, with 8 bases sitting between them. Germline values: CDR1 LGHNA, CDR2 YNFKEQ. DNA for the CDR3: TGTGCCAGCAGCCAACAGTGGGGCACTGAAGCTTTCTTT. Translated: CASSQQWGTEAFF.

This chain joins TRBV19 and TRBJ1-1, with D perhaps TRBD1 (6 bases). Germline V lookup: CDR1 LNHDA, CDR2 SQIVND (reference sequence). The V and J ends lost 1 base and 4 bases respectively, with 16 bases between them. CDR3 length: 16 residues. The CDR3 DNA is TGTGCCAGTAGTATAGGGGCCACAGGGCGCGGCACTGAAGCTTTCTTT. It yields the protein CASSIGATGRGTEAFF. The whole variable domain, remainder taken from reference TRBV19 and TRBJ1-1, is DGGITQSPKYLFRKEGQNVTLSCEQNLNHDAMYWYRQDPGQGLRLIYYSQIVNDFQKGDIAEGYSVSREKKESFPLTVTSAQKNPTAFYLCASSIGATGRGTEAFFGQGTRLTVV.